A selection of T cell receptor beta chains follows, all from one sample in a study of OX40 agonist ivuxolimab in advanced cancers. This table comes from immunoSEQ multiplex PCR, and its TCRdb copy is limited to in-frame clones, with some not included. The sample records fewer than 12,000 clones, 79% being singletons. The sequencing used CD4+ or CD8+ T cells sorted from blood, collected in a trial of the OX40 agonist ivuxolimab. These receptors all come from an adult with an advanced solid tumor such as melanoma, head and neck, liver or kidney cancer. CDR3s include the opening cysteine and the closing phenylalanine or tryptophan. The order of the fields is clone size, V gene, D gene, J gene, CDR3 length, CDR3 protein, CDR3 DNA. D genes are given only for firm matches. Some rows mark clone size as missing; the rest say once, few, many or name a class of expanded clone.

size: NA
V: TRBV28
D: NA
J: TRBJ1-2
length: 12
CDR3: CASSDGNYGYTF
DNA: TGTGCCAGCAGTGACGGGAACTATGGCTACACCTTC

size: NA
V: TRBV6-4
D: NA
J: TRBJ1-4
length: 14
CDR3: CASSRNSENEKLFF
DNA: TGTGCCAGCAGTAGGAACTCGGAGAATGAAAAACTGTTTTTT

size: NA
V: TRBV2
D: NA
J: TRBJ2-7
length: 13
CDR3: CAQHLDSSYEQYF
DNA: TGTGCCCAGCACCTCGACTCCTCCTACGAGCAGTACTTC

size: NA
V: TRBV4-3
D: NA
J: TRBJ1-2
length: 15
CDR3: CASSQDSGADYGYTF
DNA: TGCGCCAGCAGCCAAGATAGTGGGGCGGACTATGGCTACACCTTC

size: NA
V: TRBV9
D: NA
J: TRBJ1-4
length: 14
CDR3: CASSAGSSLGKLFF
DNA: TGTGCCAGCAGCGCTGGGTCTTCCCTCGGGAAACTGTTTTTT

size: NA
V: TRBV30
D: NA
J: TRBJ1-4
length: 12
CDR3: CAWTALNEKLFF
DNA: TGTGCCTGGACAGCCCTTAATGAAAAACTGTTTTTT

size: few
V: TRBV6-1
D: NA
J: TRBJ2-7
length: 16
CDR3: CASSADGDGYYYEQYF
DNA: TGTGCCAGCAGTGCCGACGGGGACGGCTACTACTACGAGCAGTACTTC

size: NA
V: TRBV7-2
D: NA
J: TRBJ1-1
length: 18
CDR3: CASSLEGLQTDMNTEAFF
DNA: TGTGCCAGCAGCTTAGAAGGCCTTCAGACAGACATGAACACTGAAGCTTTCTTT

size: NA
V: TRBV9
D: TRBD1
J: TRBJ1-2
length: 15
CDR3: CASSPRATGVDGYTF
DNA: TGTGCCAGCAGCCCCCGGGCGACAGGGGTCGATGGCTACACCTTC

size: NA
V: TRBV19
D: NA
J: TRBJ1-5
length: 15
CDR3: CASSNRVVSNQPQHF
DNA: TGTGCCAGTAGTAACAGGGTAGTGAGCAATCAGCCCCAGCATTTT

size: once
V: TRBV14
D: TRBD1
J: TRBJ1-1
length: 17
CDR3: CASSQGDSPTKNTEAFF
DNA: TGTGCCAGCAGCCAAGGGGACAGTCCGACCAAGAACACTGAAGCTTTCTTT

size: NA
V: TRBV27
D: NA
J: TRBJ1-4
length: 14
CDR3: CASSLGRGVEKLFF
DNA: TGTGCCAGCAGTTTAGGGAGGGGAGTTGAAAAACTGTTTTTT

size: NA
V: TRBV6-5
D: NA
J: TRBJ2-7
length: 13
CDR3: CASSYGRAYEQYF
DNA: TGTGCCAGCAGTTACGGGCGTGCCTACGAGCAGTACTTC

size: NA
V: TRBV12-5
D: NA
J: TRBJ1-5
length: 13
CDR3: CASGLVPLQPQHF
DNA: TGTGCTAGTGGTTTGGTACCCTTACAGCCCCAGCATTTT

size: NA
V: TRBV2
D: TRBD2
J: TRBJ2-1
length: 14
CDR3: CASTGTSGIYEQFF
DNA: TGTGCCAGCACCGGGACTAGCGGGATTTATGAGCAGTTCTTC

size: NA
V: TRBV27
D: NA
J: TRBJ1-5
length: 12
CDR3: CASSFGGQPQHF
DNA: TGTGCCAGCAGTTTCGGAGGTCAGCCCCAGCATTTT

size: NA
V: TRBV7-2
D: NA
J: TRBJ1-3
length: 16
CDR3: CASSLCVGCSGNTIYF
DNA: TGTGCCAGCAGCTTATGCGTAGGGTGCTCTGGAAACACCATATATTTT

size: NA
V: TRBV4-3
D: NA
J: TRBJ2-4
length: 16
CDR3: CASSHQWGGKKNIQYF
DNA: TGCGCCAGCAGCCATCAATGGGGCGGAAAGAAAAACATTCAGTACTTC

size: NA
V: TRBV5-1
D: NA
J: TRBJ2-1
length: 15
CDR3: CASSFRDGGYNEQFF
DNA: TGCGCCAGCAGCTTCCGGGACGGGGGATACAATGAGCAGTTCTTC

size: once
V: TRBV7-2
D: NA
J: TRBJ2-7
length: 15
CDR3: CASSWASGNSYEQYF
DNA: TGTGCCAGCAGCTGGGCCAGCGGAAACTCCTACGAGCAGTACTTC

size: NA
V: TRBV19
D: NA
J: TRBJ1-3
length: 13
CDR3: CASSIVPGNTIYF
DNA: TGTGCCAGTAGTATAGTTCCGGGAAACACCATATATTTT

size: NA
V: TRBV6-1
D: NA
J: TRBJ2-6
length: 15
CDR3: CASSAGHSGANVLTF
DNA: TGTGCCAGCAGTGCGGGACACTCTGGGGCCAACGTCCTGACTTTC

size: NA
V: TRBV4-3
D: NA
J: TRBJ1-1
length: 14
CDR3: CASSQDLENTEAFF
DNA: TGCGCCAGCAGCCAAGATCTCGAGAACACTGAAGCTTTCTTT

size: NA
V: TRBV18
D: NA
J: TRBJ2-7
length: 11
CDR3: CATRGYYEQYF
DNA: TGTGCCACCCGTGGGTATTACGAGCAGTACTTC

size: NA
V: TRBV11-2
D: NA
J: TRBJ1-2
length: 16
CDR3: CAGVTGQPTANYGYTF
DNA: TGTGCCGGCGTCACCGGACAGCCTACAGCTAACTATGGCTACACCTTC

size: NA
V: TRBV28
D: NA
J: TRBJ2-7
length: 13
CDR3: CATPCAAVYEQYF
DNA: TGTGCCACCCCGTGCGCCGCCGTCTACGAGCAGTACTTC

size: NA
V: TRBV19
D: NA
J: TRBJ2-1
length: 16
CDR3: CASSISPLGSYNEQFF
DNA: TGTGCCAGTAGTATTAGTCCTCTCGGCTCCTACAATGAGCAGTTCTTC

size: NA
V: TRBV9
D: TRBD1
J: TRBJ2-2
length: 16
CDR3: CASSVPRQGEAGELFF
DNA: TGTGCCAGCAGCGTGCCCAGACAGGGGGAGGCCGGGGAGCTGTTTTTT

size: NA
V: TRBV9
D: NA
J: TRBJ2-6
length: 16
CDR3: CASSERTESGANVLTF
DNA: TGTGCCAGCAGCGAGCGGACCGAGTCTGGGGCCAACGTCCTGACTTTC

size: NA
V: TRBV2
D: TRBD2
J: TRBJ2-3
length: 13
CDR3: CASADTGGDTQYF
DNA: TGTGCCTCGGCGGACACGGGAGGGGATACGCAGTATTTT

size: NA
V: TRBV27
D: NA
J: TRBJ2-2
length: 18
CDR3: CASSLSLTEPMGTGELFF
DNA: TGTGCCAGCAGTTTATCCCTGACAGAGCCAATGGGCACCGGGGAGCTGTTTTTT

size: once
V: TRBV7-9
D: NA
J: TRBJ1-2
length: 13
CDR3: CASSLGTLYGYTF
DNA: TGTGCCAGCAGCTTAGGGACCCTCTATGGCTACACCTTC

size: NA
V: TRBV19
D: TRBD2
J: TRBJ2-1
length: 17
CDR3: CASSIYGLAETYNEQFF
DNA: TGTGCCAGTAGTATCTATGGACTAGCGGAAACCTACAATGAGCAGTTCTTC

size: NA
V: TRBV27
D: NA
J: TRBJ2-7
length: 12
CDR3: CASATGTYEQYF
DNA: TGTGCCAGCGCCACAGGAACCTACGAGCAGTACTTC

size: NA
V: TRBV10-3
D: NA
J: TRBJ1-5
length: 13
CDR3: CAIRQGRNQPQHF
DNA: TGTGCCATCAGGCAGGGGAGAAATCAGCCCCAGCATTTT

size: few
V: TRBV28
D: NA
J: TRBJ1-5
length: 14
CDR3: CASSLRQNNQPQHF
DNA: TGTGCCAGCAGTTTAAGACAGAACAATCAGCCCCAGCATTTT

size: NA
V: TRBV10-3
D: TRBD1
J: TRBJ2-3
length: 15
CDR3: CAIRAATGWTDTQYF
DNA: TGTGCCATCAGGGCCGCGACAGGGTGGACAGATACGCAGTATTTT

size: NA
V: TRBV19
D: NA
J: TRBJ1-6
length: 15
CDR3: CASSIGSGGNSPLHF
DNA: TGTGCCAGTAGTATAGGGTCCGGGGGCAATTCACCCCTCCACTTT

size: NA
V: TRBV6-4
D: TRBD2
J: TRBJ2-2
length: 16
CDR3: CASSELAGGNTGELFF
DNA: TGTGCCAGCAGTGAACTAGCGGGGGGGAACACCGGGGAGCTGTTTTTT

size: few
V: TRBV2
D: TRBD1
J: TRBJ1-1
length: 14
CDR3: CASQGDSLNTEAFF
DNA: TGTGCCAGCCAGGGGGACAGCCTGAACACTGAAGCTTTCTTT

size: once
V: TRBV4-1
D: NA
J: TRBJ2-7
length: 14
CDR3: CASSQVGQGHEQYF
DNA: TGCGCCAGCAGCCAAGTTGGGCAGGGCCACGAGCAGTACTTC

size: few
V: TRBV7-2
D: NA
J: TRBJ1-5
length: 14
CDR3: CASSWGDGNQPQHF
DNA: TGTGCCAGCAGTTGGGGGGACGGCAATCAGCCCCAGCATTTT

size: medium-sized
V: TRBV2
D: NA
J: TRBJ1-4
length: 15
CDR3: CASSDRDRYNEKLFF
DNA: TGTGCCAGCAGCGACCGGGACCGCTATAATGAAAAACTGTTTTTT

size: NA
V: TRBV9
D: NA
J: TRBJ1-1
length: 14
CDR3: CASSARGPRAEAFF
DNA: TGTGCCAGCAGCGCGAGGGGACCGCGGGCTGAAGCTTTCTTT

size: NA
V: TRBV6-5
D: NA
J: TRBJ1-3
length: 14
CDR3: CASSLRGGGNTIYF
DNA: TGTGCCAGCAGTCTCAGGGGAGGCGGAAACACCATATATTTT

size: NA
V: TRBV5-4
D: NA
J: TRBJ2-7
length: 15
CDR3: CASSEWGGTSYEQYF
DNA: TGTGCCAGCAGCGAGTGGGGCGGAACAAGCTACGAGCAGTACTTC

size: NA
V: TRBV19
D: TRBD1
J: TRBJ1-1
length: 16
CDR3: CASMGPLDRGNTEAFF
DNA: TGTGCCAGTATGGGACCATTAGACAGGGGCAACACTGAAGCTTTCTTT

size: NA
V: TRBV5-8
D: NA
J: TRBJ2-7
length: 11
CDR3: CAMQERYEQYF
DNA: TGTGCCATGCAGGAACGGTACGAGCAGTACTTC

size: medium-sized
V: TRBV19
D: TRBD2
J: TRBJ2-2
length: 15
CDR3: CASSMAGGWTGELFF
DNA: TGTGCCAGTAGTATGGCGGGAGGGTGGACCGGGGAGCTGTTTTTT

size: NA
V: TRBV5-1
D: NA
J: TRBJ1-1
length: 14
CDR3: CASSFDRPNTEAFF
DNA: TGCGCCAGCAGCTTCGACAGGCCGAACACTGAAGCTTTCTTT

size: NA
V: TRBV4-2
D: NA
J: TRBJ2-7
length: 15
CDR3: CASSLGGDSPYEQYF
DNA: TGTGCCAGCTCCCTCGGGGGGGACAGCCCATACGAGCAGTACTTC

size: few
V: TRBV6-5
D: NA
J: TRBJ2-1
length: 15
CDR3: CASSLRAQWPNEQFF
DNA: TGTGCCAGCAGCCTCCGGGCCCAATGGCCCAATGAGCAGTTCTTC

size: NA
V: TRBV25-1
D: NA
J: TRBJ1-3
length: 13
CDR3: CASSESIGNTIYF
DNA: TGTGCCAGCAGTGAATCCATTGGAAACACCATATATTTT

size: NA
V: TRBV11-3
D: TRBD2
J: TRBJ2-3
length: 18
CDR3: CASSPSAGDFRGWNTQYF
DNA: TGTGCCAGCAGCCCCTCGGCGGGGGACTTCCGCGGTTGGAATACGCAGTATTTT